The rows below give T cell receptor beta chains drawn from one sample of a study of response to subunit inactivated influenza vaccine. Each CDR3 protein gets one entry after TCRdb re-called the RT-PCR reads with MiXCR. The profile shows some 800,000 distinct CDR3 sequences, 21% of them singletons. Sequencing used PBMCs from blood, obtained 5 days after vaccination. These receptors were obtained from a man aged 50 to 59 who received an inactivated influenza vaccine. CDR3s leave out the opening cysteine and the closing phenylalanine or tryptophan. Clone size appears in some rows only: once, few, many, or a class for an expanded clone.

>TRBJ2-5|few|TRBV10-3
AISAGGGARAPQETQY
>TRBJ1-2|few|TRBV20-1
STRLPVRDYGYT
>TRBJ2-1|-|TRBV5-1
ASSPLPEGHEQF
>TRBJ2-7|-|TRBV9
ASSVDGGVEQY
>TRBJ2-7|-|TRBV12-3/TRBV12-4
ASRFDTYEQY
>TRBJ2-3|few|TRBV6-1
ASSRTSGVSTDTQY
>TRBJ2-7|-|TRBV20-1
SARPDRGSYEQY
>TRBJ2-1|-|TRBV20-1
SARVTAGGYNEQF
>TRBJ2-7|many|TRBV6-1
ASSSYAETGKDEQY
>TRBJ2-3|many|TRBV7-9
ASSFSGRDTQY
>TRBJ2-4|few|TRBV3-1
ASSQILPGTSGRNIQY
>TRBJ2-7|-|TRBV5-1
ASSFMGSNYEQY